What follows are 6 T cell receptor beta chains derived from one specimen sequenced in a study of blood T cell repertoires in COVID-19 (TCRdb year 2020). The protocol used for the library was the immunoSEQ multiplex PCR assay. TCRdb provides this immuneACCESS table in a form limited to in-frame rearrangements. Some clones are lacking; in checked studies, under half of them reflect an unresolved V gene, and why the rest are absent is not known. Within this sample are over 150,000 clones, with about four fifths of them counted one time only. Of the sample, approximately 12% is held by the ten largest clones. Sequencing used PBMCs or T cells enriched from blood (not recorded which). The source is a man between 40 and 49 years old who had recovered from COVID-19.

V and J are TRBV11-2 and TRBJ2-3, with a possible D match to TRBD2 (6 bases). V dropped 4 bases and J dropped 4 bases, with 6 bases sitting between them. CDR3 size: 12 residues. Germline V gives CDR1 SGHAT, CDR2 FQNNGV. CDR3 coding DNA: TGTGCCAGCAGCTGGGGGGCAGATACGCAGTATTTT. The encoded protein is CASSWGADTQYF.

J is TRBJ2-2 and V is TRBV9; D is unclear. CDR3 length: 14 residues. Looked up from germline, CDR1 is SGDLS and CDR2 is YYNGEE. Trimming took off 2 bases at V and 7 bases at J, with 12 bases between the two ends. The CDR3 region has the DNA TGTGCCAGCAGCGTCGCCTCGGCAGGCGGGGAGCTGTTTTTT. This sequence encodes CASSVASAGGELFF.

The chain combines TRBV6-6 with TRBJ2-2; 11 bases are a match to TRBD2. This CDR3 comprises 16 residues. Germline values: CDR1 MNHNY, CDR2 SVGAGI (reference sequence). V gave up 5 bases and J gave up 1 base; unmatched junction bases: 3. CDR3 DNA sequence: TGTGCCAGCAGTATAACTAGCGGGGGGAACACCGGGGAGCTGTTTTTT. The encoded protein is CASSITSGGNTGELFF.

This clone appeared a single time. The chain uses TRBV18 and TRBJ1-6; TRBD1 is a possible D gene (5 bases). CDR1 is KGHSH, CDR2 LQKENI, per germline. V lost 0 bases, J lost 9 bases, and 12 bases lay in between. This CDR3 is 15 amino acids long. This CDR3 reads CASSPPGASSSPLHF. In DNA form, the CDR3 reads TGTGCCAGCTCACCACCAGGGGCCTCTAGTTCACCCCTCCACTTT.

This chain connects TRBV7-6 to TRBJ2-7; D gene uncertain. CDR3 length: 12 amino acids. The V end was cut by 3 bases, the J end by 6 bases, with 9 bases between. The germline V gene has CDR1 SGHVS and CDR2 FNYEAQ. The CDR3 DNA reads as TGTGCCAGCAGCTTTCATGGAGCCGAGCAGTACTTC. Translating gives CASSFHGAEQYF.

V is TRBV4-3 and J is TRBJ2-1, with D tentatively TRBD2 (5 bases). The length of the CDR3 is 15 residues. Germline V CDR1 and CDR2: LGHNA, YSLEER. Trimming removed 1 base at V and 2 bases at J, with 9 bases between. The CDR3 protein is CASSQGRSAYNEQFF. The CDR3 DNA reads TGCGCCAGCAGCCAAGGGAGGAGTGCCTACAATGAGCAGTTCTTC.